This T cell receptor (beta chain) was identified during a study of vaccination effects on CD4 cells after COVID-19 (dated by TCRdb to between 2020 and 2023). Background on the whole study: Post-vaccine samples across the study were collected a median of 72 days after the second dose, with a range of 14 to 241. The study compared SARS-CoV-2 spike-specific CD4+ TCR repertoires before and after mRNA vaccination in COVID-19 convalescent patients and infection-naive vaccine recipients. The full study included around ten COVID-19 convalescent patients and a few SARS-CoV-2-naive healthy vaccine recipients. The Oncomine TCR Beta short-read assay on an Illumina iSeq 100 was used to sequence cultures from other donors in the study. Study-level results and caveats: The study was limited by a small number of convalescent patients and lacked early post-infection timepoints. Among healthy vaccine recipients, nearly all vaccine-induced clones were SARS-CoV-2 mono-reactive, and only 1 of 255 was cross-reactive with common cold coronaviruses. Marked clonal contraction was observed in both infection-induced and vaccine-induced clones at late post-vaccination timepoints, consistent with waning T cell responses.

For this clone: No antigen is known for it. No qualities accompany the bases; no much larger clone lies one base away.

Library method: the immunoSEQ multiplex PCR assay. DNA from the cultured, isolated CD4+ T cells was subjected to TCR beta CDR3 sequencing. From the authors' description of their analysis: Non-productive TCR sequences were removed and reads were trimmed to the CDR3 region, keeping CDR3s of at least 7 amino acids. The MANAFEST web app was used to identify antigen-specific clonotypes by comparing expansion in peptide wells with expansion in reference cultures. To count as positive, a clone had to show expansion at FDR<0.05 compared with the reference and with all other wells, an odds ratio above 5, and a frequency above 0.1% in two replicate wells. Cross-reactive clonotypes were defined as significantly expanded in SARS-CoV-2 spike wells and in at least one common cold coronavirus spike condition. CDR3 similarity was assessed by Levenshtein distance with the stringdist R package, and unrooted trees were built with ape in R 3.6.1. This immuneACCESS table, as held by TCRdb, lists in-frame sequences with V and J called but not all clones. Of the missing ones, under half trace to an unresolved V gene in checked studies; the others have no known cause. V, J and clone size are those of that table, while D and trimming were read from the DNA. This sample comprises roughly 59,000 clones, roughly 80% of them detected only once. The leading ten clones occupy roughly 2% of the sample.

In the ViraFEST assay, PBMC were stimulated with viral peptide pools, and antigen-specific CD4+ T cell clonotypes were then identified by expansion using TCR sequencing. After about 10 days of culture, CD4+ T cells were isolated with the EasySep CD4+ T cell isolation kit. Each participant got two doses of an mRNA SARS-CoV-2 vaccine, either BNT162b2 or mRNA-1273. None of the healthy vaccine recipients had a prior SARS-CoV-2 infection, which was confirmed by nucleocapsid antibody tests that came back negative both before and after vaccination. Fewer than 2.5 million PBMC per well were cultured in IMDM with around 5% human AB serum, 8 to 10 IU/ml IL-2 and gentamicin, plus 10 ug/ml peptides. On days 3 and 7, half of the culture medium was replaced with fresh IL-2-containing medium. Unless otherwise noted, each peptide stimulation condition was cultured in triplicate wells. Using Ficoll-Paque Plus gradient centrifugation, PBMC were separated from whole blood and then either used fresh or cryopreserved at -140C. The overlapping peptide pools covered the spike proteins of SARS-CoV-2 as well as those of the common cold coronaviruses HCoV-NL63, HCoV-OC43 and HCoV-229E. Genomic DNA was extracted from cultured CD4+ T cells with the QIAamp micro DNA kit.

Trimming removed 3 bases from V and 4 bases from J, leaving 12 bases between the germline ends. As encoded in the germline V gene, CDR1 is SGHVT while CDR2 is SQSDAQ. From its cysteine to its phenylalanine, the CDR3 spans 14 amino acids. Just the 42-base CDR3 DNA is kept, in frame starting at base 1. The sequence was collected from a human donor who received a COVID-19 vaccine. The material sequenced was CD4+ T cells from PBMCs cultured with HCoV-OC43 spike peptides, taken after COVID-19 vaccination. In the paper's terms, the cell subset or site label means: HCoV-OC43 spike overlapping peptide pool stimulation. The chain is assembled from TRBV7-4 and TRBJ1-1; TRBD1 is possibly the D segment (6 matching bases). Here the CDR3 is given as CASSFKGGPTEAFF. The DNA is TGTGCCAGCAGCTTTAAGGGGGGGCCCACTGAAGCTTTCTTT.